The clone carrying this TCR beta chain was detected only a few times. Antigen: not known. The CDR3 has 13 amino acids. With 0 bases removed from V and 4 bases from J, the gap between germline ends came to 6 bases. Germline assignment: CDR1 MNHEY and CDR2 SVGAGI. As processed by the authors: Junction-only immunoSEQ sequences carried no quality scores, so filtering differed. Method: immunoSEQ multiplex PCR; TCRdb's copy keeps in-frame clones and lacks some. From that table come the V and J calls and clone size; the DNA was used to work out D and trimming. The table records approximately 1.5 million clones, around 98.5% of them present only once. The sample originates from a study of shared clonotypes between healthy human individuals. General observations from the study: Among donors, clonotype sharing was expected to be affected by sequencing depth. Only blood underwent sampling, and tissue repertoires likely differ.

This chain connects TRBV6-5 to TRBJ1-1; no definite D call. Sequenced input: naive CD4+ T cells sorted from blood. Documented subset: CD45RA+ positively selected. This TCR was sampled from a man aged 25 to 40 in good health. Here the CDR3 DNA reads TGTGCCAGCAGTTACTCGTGGGGCACTGAAGCTTTCTTT. This encodes CASSYSWGTEAFF.